The rows below give T cell receptor beta chains drawn from one sample of a study of blood T cell repertoires in COVID-19. Some clones are missing from TCRdb's copy, which holds only in-frame ones; the method was immunoSEQ multiplex PCR. The table records some 120,000 clones, around 88% of them present only once. The sequencing sample was made of peripheral blood. These receptors all come from a man older than 75 with active or convalescent COVID-19. CDR3s include the opening cysteine and the closing phenylalanine or tryptophan. D genes are given only for firm matches. Some rows mark clone size as missing; the rest say once, few, many or name a class of expanded clone.

CDR3aa: CASSPPEAENTIYF
CDR3nt: TGTGCCAGCTCACCACCTGAAGCCGAAAACACCATATATTTT
abundance: NA
j_gene: TRBJ1-3
d_gene: NA
v_gene: TRBV18

CDR3aa: CASSLVGSSNEQFF
CDR3nt: TGTGCCAGCAGCTTAGTCGGTAGTTCCAATGAGCAGTTCTTC
abundance: NA
j_gene: TRBJ2-1
d_gene: NA
v_gene: TRBV11-2

CDR3aa: CASSPTLAGVQRETQYF
CDR3nt: TGTGCCAGCTCCCCCACGCTAGCGGGGGTCCAAAGGGAGACCCAGTACTTC
abundance: NA
j_gene: TRBJ2-5
d_gene: TRBD2
v_gene: TRBV18

CDR3aa: CASSHPTGESFENTIYF
CDR3nt: TGTGCCAGCAGCCACCCGACAGGCGAATCCTTTGAAAACACCATATATTTT
abundance: NA
j_gene: TRBJ1-3
d_gene: NA
v_gene: TRBV7-2

CDR3aa: CASSLRTGWGTQYF
CDR3nt: TGTGCCAGCAGCTTGAGGACAGGGTGGGGTACGCAGTATTTT
abundance: NA
j_gene: TRBJ2-3
d_gene: TRBD1
v_gene: TRBV7-9

CDR3aa: CASSYFGGGTQYF
CDR3nt: TGTGCCAGCAGTTACTTTGGGGGGGGCACCCAGTACTTC
abundance: NA
j_gene: TRBJ2-5
d_gene: NA
v_gene: TRBV6-5

CDR3aa: CASSPGLAGNTDTQYF
CDR3nt: TGTGCCAGCAGCCCGGGACTAGCGGGGAACACAGATACGCAGTATTTT
abundance: NA
j_gene: TRBJ2-3
d_gene: TRBD2
v_gene: TRBV7-3

CDR3aa: CASRERGEQYF
CDR3nt: TGTGCCAGCAGAGAGAGGGGGGAGCAGTACTTC
abundance: NA
j_gene: TRBJ2-7
d_gene: NA
v_gene: TRBV6-5

CDR3aa: CASSFGFGTGYTEAFF
CDR3nt: TGTGCCAGCAGCTTTGGTTTCGGGACAGGGTACACTGAAGCTTTCTTT
abundance: NA
j_gene: TRBJ1-1
d_gene: TRBD1
v_gene: TRBV11-2

CDR3aa: CASSAQQGRNTEAFF
CDR3nt: TGTGCCAGCAGCGCCCAACAGGGGAGGAACACTGAAGCTTTCTTT
abundance: NA
j_gene: TRBJ1-1
d_gene: TRBD1
v_gene: TRBV9

CDR3aa: CASGLSGGAGETQYF
CDR3nt: TGTGCCAGCGGATTAAGCGGGGGGGCGGGTGAGACCCAGTACTTC
abundance: NA
j_gene: TRBJ2-5
d_gene: TRBD2
v_gene: TRBV28

CDR3aa: CASSQVRTVSYEQYF
CDR3nt: TGTGCCAGCAGCCAAGTGCGGACAGTCTCCTACGAGCAGTACTTC
abundance: NA
j_gene: TRBJ2-7
d_gene: NA
v_gene: TRBV14

CDR3aa: CASSPVTGTGEYGYTF
CDR3nt: TGTGCCAGCAGCCCTGTTACAGGGACAGGGGAATATGGCTACACCTTC
abundance: hyperexpanded
j_gene: TRBJ1-2
d_gene: TRBD1
v_gene: TRBV6-2/TRBV6-3

CDR3aa: CASSAMREDWIYTF
CDR3nt: TGTGCCAGCAGCGCAATGAGGGAGGATTGGATCTACACCTTC
abundance: NA
j_gene: TRBJ1-2
d_gene: NA
v_gene: TRBV2

CDR3aa: CASTPGTTYNYGYTF
CDR3nt: TGTGCCAGCACGCCGGGGACAACGTATAACTATGGCTACACCTTC
abundance: NA
j_gene: TRBJ1-2
d_gene: NA
v_gene: TRBV7-2

CDR3aa: CASSSTGAGDTQYF
CDR3nt: TGTGCCAGCAGCTCGACAGGGGCGGGAGATACGCAGTATTTT
abundance: NA
j_gene: TRBJ2-3
d_gene: TRBD1
v_gene: TRBV7-3

CDR3aa: CASSLAGGMNTEAFF
CDR3nt: TGTGCCAGCAGCTTGGCTGGAGGGATGAACACTGAAGCTTTCTTT
abundance: few
j_gene: TRBJ1-1
d_gene: NA
v_gene: TRBV5-6

CDR3aa: CASSVVAGTDTQYF
CDR3nt: TGTGCCAGCAGCGTAGTGGCGGGCACAGATACGCAGTATTTT
abundance: NA
j_gene: TRBJ2-3
d_gene: NA
v_gene: TRBV9

CDR3aa: CASTSSGANVLTF
CDR3nt: TGTGCCAGCACCTCTTCTGGGGCCAACGTCCTGACTTTC
abundance: once
j_gene: TRBJ2-6
d_gene: NA
v_gene: TRBV12-3/TRBV12-4

CDR3aa: CASSQGFEQPQNEQYF
CDR3nt: TGCGCCAGCAGCCAAGGTTTCGAACAGCCCCAAAACGAGCAGTACTTC
abundance: NA
j_gene: TRBJ2-7
d_gene: NA
v_gene: TRBV4-1

CDR3aa: CASSFSRGLYNEQFF
CDR3nt: TGTGCCAGCAGCTTCTCGCGGGGCCTATACAATGAGCAGTTCTTC
abundance: once
j_gene: TRBJ2-1
d_gene: NA
v_gene: TRBV5-6

CDR3aa: CASSEQGSGNTIYF
CDR3nt: TGTGCCAGCAGTGAACAGGGCTCTGGAAACACCATATATTTT
abundance: once
j_gene: TRBJ1-3
d_gene: NA
v_gene: TRBV6-1

CDR3aa: CASSPHKEVETQYF
CDR3nt: TGTGCCAGCAGTCCACACAAGGAGGTGGAGACCCAGTACTTC
abundance: NA
j_gene: TRBJ2-5
d_gene: NA
v_gene: TRBV28

CDR3aa: CASTPRQGGGNTIYF
CDR3nt: TGTGCCAGCACCCCCCGGCAGGGCGGAGGAAACACCATATATTTT
abundance: NA
j_gene: TRBJ1-3
d_gene: NA
v_gene: TRBV5-5

CDR3aa: CASSLGLGQGSYEQYF
CDR3nt: TGTGCCAGCAGTTTAGGCCTGGGACAGGGCTCCTACGAGCAGTACTTC
abundance: NA
j_gene: TRBJ2-7
d_gene: TRBD1
v_gene: TRBV28

CDR3aa: CASSLTGSGEKLFF
CDR3nt: TGTGCCAGCAGCCTGACAGGGTCAGGGGAAAAACTGTTTTTT
abundance: few
j_gene: TRBJ1-4
d_gene: TRBD1
v_gene: TRBV3-1/TRBV3-2

CDR3aa: CASRSDRANEQFF
CDR3nt: TGTGCCAGCAGGTCGGACAGGGCTAATGAGCAGTTCTTC
abundance: NA
j_gene: TRBJ2-1
d_gene: TRBD1
v_gene: TRBV5-4

CDR3aa: CASSRQGANSPLHF
CDR3nt: TGTGCCAGCAGTCGACAGGGGGCGAATTCACCCCTCCACTTT
abundance: NA
j_gene: TRBJ1-6
d_gene: TRBD1
v_gene: TRBV6-5

CDR3aa: CASSSPPEAGGRGTQYF
CDR3nt: TGTGCCAGTAGTAGCCCCCCCGAAGCGGGGGGGCGTGGGACCCAGTACTTC
abundance: NA
j_gene: TRBJ2-5
d_gene: TRBD2
v_gene: TRBV19

CDR3aa: CASSWGGSYEQYF
CDR3nt: TGTGCCAGCAGCTGGGGGGGGTCCTACGAGCAGTACTTC
abundance: once
j_gene: TRBJ2-7
d_gene: TRBD2
v_gene: TRBV7-2

CDR3aa: CASSMTSPTDTQYF
CDR3nt: TGTGCCAGTAGTATGACTTCTCCCACAGATACGCAGTATTTT
abundance: NA
j_gene: TRBJ2-3
d_gene: NA
v_gene: TRBV19

CDR3aa: CASSWDRAETQYF
CDR3nt: TGTGCCAGCAGTTGGGACAGGGCGGAGACCCAGTACTTC
abundance: NA
j_gene: TRBJ2-5
d_gene: TRBD1
v_gene: TRBV12-3/TRBV12-4

CDR3aa: CASSQGGGPDTQYF
CDR3nt: TGTGCCAGCAGCCAAGGGGGGGGGCCAGATACGCAGTATTTT
abundance: NA
j_gene: TRBJ2-3
d_gene: NA
v_gene: TRBV3-1/TRBV3-2

CDR3aa: CASSSGGIANYGYTF
CDR3nt: TGTGCCAGCAGCTCTGGGGGGATAGCTAACTATGGCTACACCTTC
abundance: NA
j_gene: TRBJ1-2
d_gene: NA
v_gene: TRBV5-4

CDR3aa: CASSLDRAYNSPLHF
CDR3nt: TGCGCCAGCAGCTTGGACAGGGCCTATAATTCACCCCTCCACTTT
abundance: NA
j_gene: TRBJ1-6
d_gene: NA
v_gene: TRBV5-1

CDR3aa: CASSSSGAGNTEAFF
CDR3nt: TGTGCCAGCAGCTCCTCAGGAGCGGGCAACACTGAAGCTTTCTTT
abundance: NA
j_gene: TRBJ1-1
d_gene: NA
v_gene: TRBV28

CDR3aa: CASDPTGIYAIDTQYF
CDR3nt: TGTGCTAGTGACCCGACAGGGATCTATGCTATTGATACGCAGTATTTT
abundance: NA
j_gene: TRBJ2-3
d_gene: TRBD1
v_gene: TRBV12-5

CDR3aa: CASSFSPGAVYEQYF
CDR3nt: TGTGCCAGCAGCTTTAGTCCAGGCGCAGTCTACGAGCAGTACTTC
abundance: few
j_gene: TRBJ2-7
d_gene: NA
v_gene: TRBV7-2

CDR3aa: CASSLGASADTQYF
CDR3nt: TGCGCCAGCAGCTTGGGAGCCTCGGCAGATACGCAGTATTTT
abundance: NA
j_gene: TRBJ2-3
d_gene: NA
v_gene: TRBV5-1

CDR3aa: CASSPTGGRNQPQHF
CDR3nt: TGTGCCAGCAGTCCAACCGGAGGCCGCAATCAGCCCCAGCATTTT
abundance: NA
j_gene: TRBJ1-5
d_gene: NA
v_gene: TRBV6-5

CDR3aa: CASSRDWRGWNTGELFF
CDR3nt: TGTGCCAGCAGCCGGGACTGGCGGGGGTGGAACACCGGGGAGCTGTTTTTT
abundance: NA
j_gene: TRBJ2-2
d_gene: TRBD2
v_gene: TRBV9

CDR3aa: CATSDPVGAQNTGELFF
CDR3nt: TGTGCCACCAGTGATCCTGTAGGAGCCCAAAACACCGGGGAGCTGTTTTTT
abundance: NA
j_gene: TRBJ2-2
d_gene: NA
v_gene: TRBV24-1

CDR3aa: CASSHDRDNSPLHF
CDR3nt: TGTGCCAGCAGCCACGACAGGGATAATTCACCCCTCCACTTT
abundance: few
j_gene: TRBJ1-6
d_gene: TRBD1
v_gene: TRBV9

CDR3aa: CASSYGGRSLIQETQYF
CDR3nt: TGTGCCAGCAGTTACGGGGGCCGAAGCCTCATCCAAGAGACCCAGTACTTC
abundance: NA
j_gene: TRBJ2-5
d_gene: NA
v_gene: TRBV6-2/TRBV6-3

CDR3aa: CASSFSHRDRVNEKLFF
CDR3nt: TGTGCCAGCAGCTTTTCTCACAGGGACAGGGTAAATGAAAAACTGTTTTTT
abundance: NA
j_gene: TRBJ1-4
d_gene: TRBD1
v_gene: TRBV5-6

CDR3aa: CATSRDPWGSNYGYTF
CDR3nt: TGTGCCACCAGCAGAGATCCATGGGGCAGCAACTATGGCTACACCTTC
abundance: NA
j_gene: TRBJ1-2
d_gene: NA
v_gene: TRBV15

CDR3aa: CASTRASGGSQETQYF
CDR3nt: TGTGCCAGCACGAGGGCTAGCGGGGGGTCACAAGAGACCCAGTACTTC
abundance: few
j_gene: TRBJ2-5
d_gene: TRBD2
v_gene: TRBV7-9

CDR3aa: CASSQDFAGTSGGAYEQYF
CDR3nt: TGCGCCAGCAGCCAAGACTTCGCCGGGACTAGCGGGGGGGCCTACGAGCAGTACTTC
abundance: NA
j_gene: TRBJ2-7
d_gene: TRBD2
v_gene: TRBV4-3

CDR3aa: CASSWGGGSSYNEQFF
CDR3nt: TGTGCCAGCAGCTGGGGAGGCGGCAGCTCCTACAATGAGCAGTTCTTC
abundance: NA
j_gene: TRBJ2-1
d_gene: NA
v_gene: TRBV11-3

CDR3aa: CASSFGTEAFF
CDR3nt: TGTGCCAGCAGCTTCGGCACTGAAGCTTTCTTT
abundance: once
j_gene: TRBJ1-1
d_gene: NA
v_gene: TRBV5-5

CDR3aa: CASSYNRGSNEKLFF
CDR3nt: TGTGCCAGCAGTTACAACAGGGGGTCGAATGAAAAACTGTTTTTT
abundance: once
j_gene: TRBJ1-4
d_gene: TRBD1
v_gene: TRBV6-5